Listed below are T cell receptor beta chains from one sample, sequenced in a study of T-cell memory formation after mild COVID-19. TCRdb reprocessed the 5' RACE reads with MiXCR, giving one entry per CDR3 protein. This table holds roughly 310,000 distinct CDR3 sequences, 15% to 20% found once. Sequencing input: PBMCs or a T cell subset sorted from them (not recorded which). The receptors shown here come from a man between 18 and 35 years old who had mild COVID-19 (a few samples of this study predate the infection). Cell type and time point are not known. Both conserved end residues are part of each CDR3. A D gene is named only where the DNA matches it firmly. Only some rows state a clone size, as once, few, many or a class for expanded clones.

j_call | d_call | clone_size | v_call | cdr3_nt | cdr3_aa
TRBJ1-2 | - | - | TRBV29-1 | TGCAGCGTTGAAGTGGGCTCCAGGTATGGCTACACCTTC | CSVEVGSRYGYTF
TRBJ1-3 | - | - | TRBV29-1 | TGCAGCGTTGAAATTTATATGGGAAACACCATATATTTT | CSVEIYMGNTIYF
TRBJ2-5 | - | few | TRBV9 | TGTGCCAGCAGCGTAGGGCCGACAGCTGAGACCCAGTACTTC | CASSVGPTAETQYF
TRBJ2-7 | - | - | TRBV29-1 | TGCAGCGTTGAAGTCAGCGGATTCTACGAGCAGTACTTC | CSVEVSGFYEQYF
TRBJ1-4 | - | - | TRBV6-1 | TGTGCCAGCAGTGCCACAGTTTATAATGAAAAACTGTTTTTT | CASSATVYNEKLFF
TRBJ1-2 | - | few | TRBV7-2 | TGTGCCAGCAGCCCGTCGGTCCGGCCTCGCATGGATGGCTACACCTTC | CASSPSVRPRMDGYTF
TRBJ1-1 | - | - | TRBV4-1 | TGCGCCAGCAGCCAAGATGACGAAGCTTTCTTT | CASSQDDEAFF
TRBJ2-5 | - | few | TRBV27 | TGTGCCAGCATGGGCCCGGGAGAGACCCAGTACTTC | CASMGPGETQYF
TRBJ1-1 | - | many | TRBV4-1 | TGCGCCAGCAGCCAGAGCTCTAGAATGTTGAACACTGAAGCTTTCTTT | CASSQSSRMLNTEAFF
TRBJ2-6 | - | few | TRBV5-5 | TGTGCCAGCAGCTCAGGGTACGGGGCCAACGTCCTGACTTTC | CASSSGYGANVLTF
TRBJ2-2 | - | few | TRBV10-1 | TGCGCCAGCAGTGGAAGGGGCACCGGGGAGCTGTTTTTT | CASSGRGTGELFF
TRBJ2-2 | - | - | TRBV12-3/TRBV12-4 | TGTGCCAGCAGTTGGACAGCGAACACCGGGGAGCTGTTTTTT | CASSWTANTGELFF
TRBJ2-1 | TRBD2 | - | TRBV29-1 | TGCAGCGTTGAAGCGGAGCCTAGCGGGGGCAATGAGCAGTTCTTC | CSVEAEPSGGNEQFF
TRBJ2-7 | TRBD2 | - | TRBV7-9 | TGTGCCAGCAGCCCAGGCACGGCTAGCGGGTACGAGCAGTACTTC | CASSPGTASGYEQYF
TRBJ2-3 | - | few | TRBV7-2 | TGTGCCACCCAGAGAGGGGGTCGGGAAGGGGGGCAGTATTTT | CATQRGGREGGQYF
TRBJ1-2 | - | few | TRBV5-1 | TGCGCCAGCAGGTCAAATCAGGGAAACTATGGCTACACCTTC | CASRSNQGNYGYTF
TRBJ1-3 | - | many | TRBV5-1 | TGCGCCAGCAGCACCTCCTTCGACTCTGGAAACACCATATATTTT | CASSTSFDSGNTIYF
TRBJ2-5 | - | few | TRBV7-3 | TGTGCCAGCAGCCAGGGACTTGGTGGGGAGACCCAGTACTTC | CASSQGLGGETQYF
TRBJ1-2 | - | - | TRBV27 | TGTGCCAGCAGCCACAGGGTGGAGGGTGGCTACACCTTC | CASSHRVEGGYTF
TRBJ2-4 | - | few | TRBV24-1 | TGTGCCACCAGTGGGGCGGGGTTCAACATTCAGTACTTC | CATSGAGFNIQYF
TRBJ2-1 | TRBD2 | few | TRBV2 | TGTGCCAGCAGTATACTAGCGGGGGGCTGGAATGAGCAGTTCTTC | CASSILAGGWNEQFF
TRBJ2-2 | - | - | TRBV27 | TGTGCCAGCAGTTTAGGTTTGGGGGCCGGGGAGCTGTTTTTT | CASSLGLGAGELFF
TRBJ1-4 | - | few | TRBV7-9 | TGTGCCAGCAGCTTAAACCAAGATGAAAAACTGTTTTTT | CASSLNQDEKLFF
TRBJ1-1 | - | few | TRBV12-1 | TGTGCCAGCAGCATCCGGCCCGAAGGCACTGAAGCTTTCTTT | CASSIRPEGTEAFF
TRBJ2-5 | TRBD1 | many | TRBV6-5 | TGTGCCAGCAGTGCTGACAGGGGGCAGACCCAGTACTTC | CASSADRGQTQYF
TRBJ1-4 | - | few | TRBV4-1 | TGCGCCAGCAGCCAAGGCTGGGGGCAAGCTAATGAAAAACTGTTTTTT | CASSQGWGQANEKLFF
TRBJ1-3 | - | few | TRBV11-2 | TGTGCCAGCAGCGCTCACAGGGCCGAAAACACCATATATTTT | CASSAHRAENTIYF
TRBJ2-3 | TRBD2 | few | TRBV7-9 | TGTGCCAGCAGCTTGATAATAGCGGGGGCCCACACAGATACGCAGTATTTT | CASSLIIAGAHTDTQYF
TRBJ1-5 | - | - | TRBV24-1 | TGTGCCACCAGTGAAGCCGTCTCGGGACAGCCCCAGCATTTT | CATSEAVSGQPQHF
TRBJ2-3 | TRBD2 | few | TRBV9 | TGTGCCAGCAGCGTACGGGGGGGCCTCTTACGCACAGATACGCAGTATTTT | CASSVRGGLLRTDTQYF
TRBJ1-2 | - | few | TRBV5-1 | TGCGCCAGCAGCTCACTCGGACTTATCGATGGCTACACCTTC | CASSSLGLIDGYTF
TRBJ2-4 | TRBD1 | - | TRBV3-1 | TGTGCCAGCAGCCAGACAGGGCTCGCCAAAAACATTCAGTACTTC | CASSQTGLAKNIQYF
TRBJ2-7 | TRBD1 | few | TRBV2 | TGTGCCAGCAGAGCCCCCGGGACAGCTTACGAGCAGTACTTC | CASRAPGTAYEQYF
TRBJ2-2 | - | - | TRBV7-2 | TGTGCCAGCAAGGGGGTTTCGGGCACCGGGGAGCTGTTTTTT | CASKGVSGTGELFF
TRBJ2-7 | TRBD1 | - | TRBV27 | TGTGCCACCAGGGACAGGGCGTACTACGAGCAGTACTTC | CATRDRAYYEQYF
TRBJ1-1 | - | - | TRBV5-5 | TGTGCCAGCAGCTTGAAGACAGGAGGAGAACGGACTGAAGCTTTCTTT | CASSLKTGGERTEAFF
TRBJ1-6 | - | few | TRBV7-6 | TGTGCCAGCAGCTTAGGTCCGGGGGCGGGTTCACCCCTCCACTTT | CASSLGPGAGSPLHF
TRBJ1-5 | - | - | TRBV12-3/TRBV12-4 | TGTGCCAGCAGTTTTGAGGATTATAGCAATCAGCCCCAGCATTTT | CASSFEDYSNQPQHF
TRBJ1-3 | - | few | TRBV6-5 | TGTGCCAGCAGCCCCGGGGAGGCGAACACCATATATTTT | CASSPGEANTIYF
TRBJ1-2 | - | - | TRBV4-1 | TGCGCCAGCAGCCGCCTGTTGGAAGGCGGCTACACCTTC | CASSRLLEGGYTF
TRBJ2-7 | TRBD2 | - | TRBV29-1 | TGCAGCGTTGAGGGGGAGGGGTACGAGCAGTACTTC | CSVEGEGYEQYF
TRBJ2-5 | TRBD2 | - | TRBV18 | TGTGCCAGCTCACCTGATAGCGGGGGCCTCGAGACCCAGTACTTC | CASSPDSGGLETQYF
TRBJ2-2 | TRBD2 | many | TRBV3-1 | TGTGCCAGCAGCCGGACTAGCGGGGGGCTCGGGGAGCTGTTTTTT | CASSRTSGGLGELFF
TRBJ2-3 | TRBD2 | many | TRBV6-2/TRBV6-3 | TGTGCCAGCAGCCCCCCCGGACGCGGGGGAATAGGAGATACGCAGTATTTT | CASSPPGRGGIGDTQYF
TRBJ2-5 | - | few | TRBV5-4 | TGTGCCAGCAGCGGCGAGGGACTTGTACAAGAGACCCAGTACTTC | CASSGEGLVQETQYF
TRBJ1-5 | TRBD1 | few | TRBV18 | TGTGCCAGCTCACCGGGACAGGGGGATCAGCCCCAGCATTTT | CASSPGQGDQPQHF
TRBJ2-5 | - | few | TRBV30 | TGTGCCTGGAGGGATGGGGGGCGCGGAGGTCCCTTAAAAGAGACCCAGTACTTC | CAWRDGGRGGPLKETQYF
TRBJ1-2 | - | - | TRBV10-3 | TGTGCCATCACGGGGGGGGCCGGCGGCTACACCTTC | CAITGGAGGYTF
TRBJ2-1 | TRBD2 | few | TRBV11-2 | TGTGCCAGCAGCGAATTTAGCGGGGGCCACTCCTACAATGAGCAGTTCTTC | CASSEFSGGHSYNEQFF
TRBJ1-6 | - | few | TRBV5-6 | TGTGCCAGCAGCAAACCCCACGGAAATTCACCCCTCCACTTT | CASSKPHGNSPLHF
TRBJ2-2 | - | - | TRBV5-1 | TGCGCCAGCAGCCTTCCCCTCCAGAACACCGGGGAGCTGTTTTTT | CASSLPLQNTGELFF
TRBJ2-1 | - | few | TRBV27 | TGTGCCAGCAGTTTGGGAACAACTGAGGAGCAGTTCTTC | CASSLGTTEEQFF
TRBJ1-1 | - | - | TRBV5-1 | TGCGCCAGCAGCTCACGGACACACAGGCGGAACACTGAAGCTTTCTTT | CASSSRTHRRNTEAFF
TRBJ1-2 | - | - | TRBV4-3 | TGCGCCAGCAGCCAAGCAGGGGATTCGTATGGCTACACCTTC | CASSQAGDSYGYTF
TRBJ2-3 | TRBD2 | many | TRBV20-1 | TGCAGTGCTAGAGATCCAGCGGGGGGCACAGATACGCAGTATTTT | CSARDPAGGTDTQYF
TRBJ1-2 | TRBD1 | - | TRBV18 | TGTGCCAGCTCACCAGAGACAGGGAACTATGGCTACACCTTC | CASSPETGNYGYTF
TRBJ2-1 | - | few | TRBV12-3/TRBV12-4 | TGTGCCAGCAGTTTGAGAGCCGACTCCTACAATGAGCAGTTCTTC | CASSLRADSYNEQFF
TRBJ2-1 | TRBD2 | - | TRBV5-5 | TGTGCCAGCTGGGAGCGGGGGGTTTCTAGCTCCTACAATGAGCAGTTCTTC | CASWERGVSSSYNEQFF